Below, 29 T cell receptor beta chains from the same sample are listed, as sequenced in a study of shared clonotypes between healthy human individuals. TCRdb keeps only in-frame clones here, not all; method: immunoSEQ multiplex PCR. The sample yields fewer than 1.6 million clones, 98% to 99% seen once. Sequenced input: naive CD4+ T cells sorted from blood. Sample subset: CD45RA+ positively selected. Receptor source: a man in his thirties or forties in good health.

This chain uses TRBV5-1 with TRBJ2-6; D gene uncertain. The V end lost 6 bases, the J end lost 3 bases, and 10 bases lay between the germline ends. Germline V lookup: CDR1 SGHRS, CDR2 YFSETQ. This CDR3 spans 14 amino acids. The CDR3 loop reads CASTWLGGANVLTF. The CDR3 bases are TGCGCCAGCACTTGGCTTGGTGGGGCCAACGTCCTGACTTTC.

V gene TRBV5-4 combines with J gene TRBJ1-4, with D uncertain. CDR1 is SGHNT, CDR2 YYREEE, per germline (reference sequence). V was trimmed by 2 bases and J by 4 bases, leaving 9 bases between them. The CDR3 consists of 14 residues. The CDR3 here is CASSFWGYNEKLFF. The CDR3 DNA reads TGTGCCAGCAGCTTTTGGGGTTATAATGAAAAACTGTTTTTT.

This chain uses TRBV18 with TRBJ2-7, with 9 bases aligning to TRBD1. Germline loops: CDR1 KGHSH, CDR2 LQKENI. The CDR3 spans 16 residues. V lost 6 bases, J lost 4 bases, and 13 bases stayed unmatched. Written as DNA, the CDR3 is TGTGCCAGCTCGCCCCAACGAGGGGACAGGGATTACGAGCAGTACTTC. This gives the protein CASSPQRGDRDYEQYF.

The chain joins TRBV5-1 to TRBJ1-5; D ambiguous. The CDR3 loop spans 13 amino acids. The germline V gene has CDR1 SGHRS and CDR2 YFSETQ. V was cut by 1 base and J by 5 bases, with 7 bases left in between. The CDR3 sequence is CASSLNRDQPQHF. CDR3 nucleotide sequence: TGCGCCAGCAGCTTGAACCGAGATCAGCCCCAGCATTTT.

The chain employs TRBV11-1 and TRBJ2-3, with TRBD2 matching over 8 bases. In germline, CDR1 is SGHAT, CDR2 FQDESV (reference sequence). After removal of 10 bases from V and 3 bases from J, the junction contained 3 bases not matched to a gene. The CDR3 totals 12 residues. The CDR3 nucleotides are TGTGCCACCCGGGGGGGTACAGATACGCAGTATTTT. Translated, it gives CATRGGTDTQYF.

Concerning this clone itself: This CDR3 is also generated by other DNA sequences in the sample. CDR3 nucleotide sequence: TGTGCCAGCAGTTTGTTGGGGGCCGGAAACACCATATATTTT. Translating gives CASSLLGAGNTIYF. This chain joins TRBV27 and TRBJ1-3; perhaps TRBD1 as D (6 bases). The CDR3 has 14 amino acids. Trimming stripped 3 bases from V and 4 bases from J, with 10 bases between. CDR1 is MNHEY and CDR2 is SMNVEV in the germline V gene (reference sequence).

This sequence joins TRBV5-1 and TRBJ1-1, with D tentatively TRBD1 (6 bases). CDR1 and CDR2 (germline): SGHRS, YFSETQ. V dropped 0 bases and J dropped 3 bases, with 9 bases sitting between them. The CDR3 length is 14 residues. The CDR3 sequence: CASSLGQGYTEAFF. The CDR3 DNA reads TGCGCCAGCAGCTTGGGTCAGGGGTACACTGAAGCTTTCTTT. Variable domain in full (rest from reference TRBV5-1 and TRBJ1-1): KAGVTQTPRYLIKTRGQQVTLSCSPISGHRSVSWYQQTPGQGLQFLFEYFSETQRNKGNFPGRFSGRQFSNSRSEMNVSTLELGDSALYLCASSLGQGYTEAFFGQGTRLTVV.

This rearrangement joins TRBV9 to TRBJ1-3; D remains ambiguous. V lost 0 bases, J lost 2 bases, and 15 bases lay in between. This CDR3 contains 17 residues. Germline CDR1 reads SGDLS; CDR2 reads YYNGEE. This CDR3 is CASSVAPRGRTGNTIYF. The CDR3 nucleotides read TGTGCCAGCAGCGTAGCACCCCGCGGCAGAACTGGAAACACCATATATTTT.

The chain is built from TRBV5-1 and TRBJ2-3, with TRBD1 as a possible D gene (6 bases). Trimming removed 3 bases at V and 5 bases at J, with 13 bases between. The CDR3 is 14 residues long. CDR1 and CDR2 (germline): SGHRS, YFSETQ. The CDR3 nucleotides read TGCGCCAGCAGCTACAGACAGGCCATAGATACGCAGTATTTT. Its protein is CASSYRQAIDTQYF.

The chain employs TRBV19 and TRBJ2-1; 8 bases map to TRBD2. From germline, CDR1 is LNHDA and CDR2 SQIVND (reference sequence). With V trimmed by 5 bases and J by 0 bases, 6 bases remained unmatched. This CDR3 is built from 16 residues. The CDR3 DNA sequence: TGTGCCAGTAGTTGGCCAGCGGGAGCCTCCTACAATGAGCAGTTCTTC. Its translation is CASSWPAGASYNEQFF.

The chain employs TRBV6-5 and TRBJ2-7, with TRBD2 matching over 10 bases. Germline loops: CDR1 MNHEY, CDR2 SVGAGI. This CDR3 is built from 15 residues. V trimming: 1 base; J trimming: 4 bases; junction bases outside the gene matches: 4. This chain's CDR3 is CASSYFPSGGYEQYF. For the CDR3, the DNA is TGTGCCAGCAGTTACTTCCCTAGCGGGGGATACGAGCAGTACTTC.

For the CDR3, the DNA is TGTGCCAGCAGCTTAGGGGACAGGGTAGCCTATGGCTACACCTTC. This sequence encodes CASSLGDRVAYGYTF. The chain couples TRBV7-2 to TRBJ1-2, with 9 bases that match TRBD1. With V trimmed by 1 base and J by 4 bases, 4 bases remained unmatched. Germline V gene lookup returns CDR1 SGHTA and CDR2 FQGNSA. The CDR3 has 15 residues.

The chain recombines TRBV7-9 with TRBJ2-3, with 7 bases identical to TRBD2. Germline V gene sequence: CDR1 SEHNR, CDR2 FQNEAQ (reference sequence). V dropped 4 bases and J dropped 3; count of bases not matched to a gene: 4. This CDR3 spans 14 amino acids. The CDR3 region has the DNA TGTGCCAGCAGCTCTCTAGCGGTTACAGATACGCAGTATTTT. It codes for CASSSLAVTDTQYF.

V and J are TRBV6-6 and TRBJ1-5, with a possible D match to TRBD1 (5 bases). CDR1 and CDR2 (germline): MNHNY, SVGAGI (reference sequence). This CDR3 is built from 13 residues. V was pared by 5 bases and J by 3 bases, with 8 bases between. Written as DNA, the CDR3 is TGTGCCAGCAGTCAGGGTGCCAATCAGCCCCAGCATTTT. Amino acid sequence: CASSQGANQPQHF.

The genes are TRBV20-1 and TRBJ1-1; D ambiguous. V was clipped by 0 bases and J by 7 bases, with 6 bases between them. Looked up from germline, CDR1 is DFQATT and CDR2 is SNEGSKA (reference sequence). The length of the CDR3 is 11 residues. The CDR3 DNA is TGCAGTGCTAGAGAGGACGGTGAAGCTTTCTTT. It translates to CSAREDGEAFF.

The table lists this clone with a count of one. The V gene is TRBV13, the J gene TRBJ2-1; 14 nucleotides agree with TRBD2. The CDR3 consists of 15 residues. Germline V CDR1 and CDR2: PRHDT, FYEKMQ (reference sequence). The ends lost 5 bases at V and 10 bases at J; junction bases unmatched: 7. This CDR3 reads CASSDAGLAGVEQFF. The CDR3 nucleotides are TGTGCCAGCAGCGACGCGGGACTAGCGGGAGTGGAGCAGTTCTTC.

This clone was observed a single time. This sequence joins TRBV28 and TRBJ1-4; a weak D match, TRBD1 (5 bases). With 3 bases removed from V and 7 bases from J, the gap between germline ends came to 15 bases. CDR1 is MDHEN and CDR2 is SYDVKM in the germline V gene. The CDR3 covers 15 residues. The DNA of the CDR3 is TGTGCCAGCAGTTTCCGGCAGGGTAGATTTGAAAAACTGTTTTTT. It translates to CASSFRQGRFEKLFF.

The gene calls are TRBV6-1 and TRBJ2-7; 8 nucleotides line up with TRBD2. After removal of 8 bases from V and 0 bases from J, the junction contained 9 bases not matched to a gene. Germline V gene lookup returns CDR1 MNHNS and CDR2 SASEGT. This CDR3 contains 15 residues. The DNA for the CDR3 is TGTGCCAGCCGACTCGGTAGCGGGGACTCCTACGAGCAGTACTTC. It translates to CASRLGSGDSYEQYF.

The V and J genes are TRBV7-9 and TRBJ2-1; D gene uncertain. Trimming took off 4 bases at V and 5 bases at J, with 15 bases between the two ends. The CDR3 has 15 residues. Germline CDR1 is SEHNR and CDR2 is FQNEAQ (reference sequence). Here the CDR3 reads CASSSMTQFNNEQFF. CDR3 nucleotides: TGTGCCAGCAGCTCCATGACACAATTCAACAATGAGCAGTTCTTC.

The chain carries TRBV5-6 and TRBJ2-6; D remains ambiguous. CDR3 size: 16 residues. V lost 1 base and J 0 bases, leaving 8 bases between the germline ends. Germline CDR1 and CDR2: SGHDT and YYEEEE. CDR3 sequence: CASSLRAPSGANVLTF. CDR3 nucleotide sequence: TGTGCCAGCAGCTTGAGGGCCCCCTCTGGGGCCAACGTCCTGACTTTC.

To note about this clone: This same CDR3 is encoded by further DNA sequences in the sample. The genes are TRBV18 and TRBJ2-3; D call uncertain. Germline CDR1 and CDR2: KGHSH and LQKENI. The CDR3 runs to 12 residues. Trimming removed 3 bases at V and 4 bases at J, with 5 bases between. Here the CDR3 reads CASSPSPDTQYF. The DNA of the CDR3 is TGTGCCAGCTCACCTTCCCCAGATACGCAGTATTTT. Using reference TRBV18 and TRBJ2-3 for the parts outside the CDR3, the full variable domain is NAGVMQNPRHLVRRRGQEARLRCSPMKGHSHVYWYRQLPEEGLKFMVYLQKENIIDESGMPKERFSAEFPKEGPSILRIQQVVRGDSAAYFCASSPSPDTQYFGPGTRLTVL.

The chain recombines TRBV27 with TRBJ2-1; a possible D gene is TRBD2 (6 bases). The CDR3 has 16 amino acids. CDR1 and CDR2 from the germline V gene are MNHEY and SMNVEV (reference sequence). The V end was cut by 4 bases, the J end by 0 bases, with 13 bases between. CDR3 nucleotides: TGTGCCAGCAGTTCCCGGGACTGGTACTCCTACAATGAGCAGTTCTTC. Protein: CASSSRDWYSYNEQFF.

The rearrangement links TRBV5-1 to TRBJ2-5; D is uncertain. With 3 bases removed from V and 5 bases from J, the gap between germline ends came to 8 bases. Germline V CDR1 and CDR2: SGHRS, YFSETQ. The CDR3 extends over 12 amino acids. Here the CDR3 DNA reads TGCGCCAGCAGCTCCGAACGGGAGACCCAGTACTTC. Translation: CASSSERETQYF.

The rearrangement uses TRBV5-4 and TRBJ2-5, with a weak D call TRBD1 (7 bases). Deletions cut 0 bases from V and 2 bases from J, with 17 bases between. Germline V gene sequence: CDR1 SGHNT, CDR2 YYREEE (reference sequence). The CDR3 runs to 17 residues. Here the CDR3 reads CASSLVGTGDFQETQYF. DNA of the CDR3: TGTGCCAGCAGCTTGGTCGGTACAGGGGACTTTCAAGAGACCCAGTACTTC.

This chain links TRBV5-1 with TRBJ2-2; 14 nucleotides agree with TRBD2. Germline CDR1 reads SGHRS; CDR2 reads YFSETQ. Germline trimming cut 3 bases from V and 7 bases from J; bases unmatched to any gene: 11. The CDR3 loop spans 18 amino acids. Written as DNA, the CDR3 is TGCGCCAGCAGCTCGCTCGGGACTAGCGGGAGCGTGATCGGGGAGCTGTTTTTT. Amino acids: CASSSLGTSGSVIGELFF.

The chain employs TRBV6-1 and TRBJ1-5; D unclear. Germline V gene data show CDR1 as MNHNS and CDR2 as SASEGT. V lost 6 bases to trimming and J lost 0 bases, with 9 bases between them. This CDR3 comprises 14 residues. In nucleotides, the CDR3 is TGTGCCAGCAGCCCCGTAGGTAGCAATCAGCCCCAGCATTTT. Protein: CASSPVGSNQPQHF.

CDR3 bases: TGTGCCAGCAGTCCGGGACGACAGGGACGACAGACTGAAGCTTTCTTT. Its protein is CASSPGRQGRQTEAFF. The chain combines TRBV27 with TRBJ1-1; the match to TRBD1 covers 7 bases. Per the germline V gene, CDR1 is MNHEY and CDR2 is SMNVEV (reference sequence). V shed 5 bases and J 5 bases; nucleotides not matched to a gene: 14. The CDR3 runs to 16 residues.

The V and J genes are TRBV18 and TRBJ1-1; D is possibly TRBD1 (6 bases). Germline CDR1 KGHSH, CDR2 LQKENI. The CDR3 spans 15 residues. V shed 3 bases and J shed 1 base, with 12 bases lying between them. The CDR3 spells CASSPGGAKNTEAFF. The CDR3 DNA follows: TGTGCCAGCTCACCCGGGGGGGCTAAGAACACTGAAGCTTTCTTT. Using reference TRBV18 and TRBJ1-1 for the parts outside the CDR3, the full variable domain is NAGVMQNPRHLVRRRGQEARLRCSPMKGHSHVYWYRQLPEEGLKFMVYLQKENIIDESGMPKERFSAEFPKEGPSILRIQQVVRGDSAAYFCASSPGGAKNTEAFFGQGTRLTVV.

The chain links TRBV7-9 to TRBJ1-3, with D unresolved. The CDR3 totals 16 residues. V dropped 5 bases and J dropped 0 bases, with 14 bases sitting between them. Per the germline V gene, CDR1 is SEHNR and CDR2 is FQNEAQ (reference sequence). CDR3 sequence (DNA): TGTGCCAGCAGCCCTTATACGAGGAGCTCTGGAAACACCATATATTTT. Protein sequence: CASSPYTRSSGNTIYF.